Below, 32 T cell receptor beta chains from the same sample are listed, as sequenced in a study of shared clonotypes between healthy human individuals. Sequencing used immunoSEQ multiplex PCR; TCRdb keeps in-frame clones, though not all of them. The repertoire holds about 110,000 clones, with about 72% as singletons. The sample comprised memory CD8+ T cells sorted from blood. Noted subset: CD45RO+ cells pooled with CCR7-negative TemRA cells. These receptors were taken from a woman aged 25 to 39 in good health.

The CDR3 DNA reads TGTGCCAGCAGTTCGGCGGGAGAATATGAGACCCAGTACTTC. Protein sequence: CASSSAGEYETQYF. The chain carries TRBV6-5 and TRBJ2-5; 7 bases agree with TRBD2. From germline, CDR1 is MNHEY and CDR2 SVGAGI. The CDR3 is 14 amino acids. V trimming: 4 bases; J trimming: 5 bases; junction bases outside the gene matches: 7.

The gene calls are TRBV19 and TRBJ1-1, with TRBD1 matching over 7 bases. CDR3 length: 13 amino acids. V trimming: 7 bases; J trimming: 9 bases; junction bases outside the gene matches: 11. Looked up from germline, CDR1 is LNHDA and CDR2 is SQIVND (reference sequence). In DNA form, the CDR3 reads TGTGCCAGTACCCCGCAACCGGGACAGAAAGCTTTCTTT. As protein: CASTPQPGQKAFF.

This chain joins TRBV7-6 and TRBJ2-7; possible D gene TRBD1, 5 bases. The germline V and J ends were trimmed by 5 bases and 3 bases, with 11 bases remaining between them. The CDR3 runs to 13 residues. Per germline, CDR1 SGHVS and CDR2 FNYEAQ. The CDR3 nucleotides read TGTGCCAGCAGCCCAGGACACTACTACGAGCAGTACTTC. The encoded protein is CASSPGHYYEQYF.

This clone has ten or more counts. The CDR3 DNA reads TGTGCCAGCAGTTCCACTAGCGGGAGTTCCAATGAGCAGTTCTTC. It codes for CASSSTSGSSNEQFF. The gene calls are TRBV6-4 and TRBJ2-1, with TRBD2 matching over 11 bases. Germline V CDR1 and CDR2: MRHNA, SNTAGT. V was pared by 5 bases and J by 6 bases, with 6 bases of the junction left unmatched. The CDR3 has 15 residues.

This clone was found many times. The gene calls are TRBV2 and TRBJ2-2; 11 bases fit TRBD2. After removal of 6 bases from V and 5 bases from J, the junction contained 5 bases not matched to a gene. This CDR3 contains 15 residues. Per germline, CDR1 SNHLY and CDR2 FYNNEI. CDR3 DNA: TGTGCCAGCAGAATAGCGGGAGGGCCGACCGGGGAGCTGTTTTTT. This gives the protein CASRIAGGPTGELFF. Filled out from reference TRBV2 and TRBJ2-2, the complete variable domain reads EPEVTQTPSHQVTQMGQEVILRCVPISNHLYFYWYRQILGQKVEFLVSFYNNEISEKSEIFDDQFSVERPDGSNFTLKIRSTKLEDSAMYFCASRIAGGPTGELFFGEGSRLTVL.

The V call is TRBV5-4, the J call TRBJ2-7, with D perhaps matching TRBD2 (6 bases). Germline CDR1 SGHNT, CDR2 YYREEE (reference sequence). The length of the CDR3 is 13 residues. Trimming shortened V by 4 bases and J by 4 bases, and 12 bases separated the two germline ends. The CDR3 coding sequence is TGTGCCAGCAGCCAGGACGGAGGGTACGAGCAGTACTTC. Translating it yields CASSQDGGYEQYF.

The CDR3 DNA reads TGTGCCAGCAGCTTATGTCCGGGAGGGGAAGTGGGTTCCTACAATGAGCAGTTCTTC. Protein: CASSLCPGGEVGSYNEQFF. V and J are TRBV7-2 and TRBJ2-1; 8 nucleotides line up with TRBD2. CDR3 length: 19 residues. V lost 2 bases and J lost 1; bases outside the gene matches: 13. CDR1 and CDR2 from the germline V gene are SGHTA and FQGNSA. The full variable domain, its missing parts supplied by reference TRBV7-2 and TRBJ2-1, is GAGVSQSPSNKVTEKGKDVELRCDPISGHTALYWYRQSLGQGLEFLIYFQGNSAPDKSGLPSDRFSAERTGGSVSTLTIQRTQQEDSAVYLCASSLCPGGEVGSYNEQFFGPGTRLTVL.

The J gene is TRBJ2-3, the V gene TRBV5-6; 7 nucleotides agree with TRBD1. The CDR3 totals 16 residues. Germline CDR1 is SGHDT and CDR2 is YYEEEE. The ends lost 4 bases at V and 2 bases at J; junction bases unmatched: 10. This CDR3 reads CASSPMGQINTDTQYF. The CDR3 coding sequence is TGTGCCAGCAGCCCGATGGGACAGATAAACACAGATACGCAGTATTTT. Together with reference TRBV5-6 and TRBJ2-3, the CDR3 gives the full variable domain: DAGVTQSPTHLIKTRGQQVTLRCSPKSGHDTVSWYQQALGQGPQFIFQYYEEEERQRGNFPDRFSGHQFPNYSSELNVNALLLGDSALYLCASSPMGQINTDTQYFGPGTRLTVL.

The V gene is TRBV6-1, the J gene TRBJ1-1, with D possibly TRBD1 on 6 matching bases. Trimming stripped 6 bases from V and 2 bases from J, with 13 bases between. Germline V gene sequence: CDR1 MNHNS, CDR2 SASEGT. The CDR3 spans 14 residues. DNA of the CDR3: TGTGCCAGCAGCCCCAGGGGTGGTAACACTGAAGCTTTCTTT. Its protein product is CASSPRGGNTEAFF.

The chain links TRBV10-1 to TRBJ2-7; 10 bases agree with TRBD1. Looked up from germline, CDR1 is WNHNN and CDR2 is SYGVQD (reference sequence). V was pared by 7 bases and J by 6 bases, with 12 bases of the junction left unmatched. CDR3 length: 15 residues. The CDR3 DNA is TGCGCCAGCACTCAAGGGGGGACAGGGGAGTCCGAGCAGTACTTC. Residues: CASTQGGTGESEQYF.

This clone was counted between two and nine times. This CDR3 reads CSATTSRETQYF. CDR3 coding DNA: TGCAGCGCCACCACGTCTCGAGAGACCCAGTACTTC. The chain joins TRBV29-1 to TRBJ2-5; the D is unclear. In germline, CDR1 is SQVTM, CDR2 ANQGSEA. The CDR3 extends over 12 amino acids. V lost 7 bases, J lost 4 bases, and 13 bases lay in between.

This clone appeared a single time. CDR3 region: CASSSGLAGGQETQYF. The CDR3 DNA is TGTGCCAGCAGCTCGGGACTAGCGGGAGGGCAAGAGACCCAGTACTTC. V and J are TRBV7-9 and TRBJ2-5; 16 positions agree with TRBD2. V lost 4 bases to trimming and J lost 2 bases; unmatched junction nucleotides: 1. Germline assignment: CDR1 SEHNR and CDR2 FQNEAQ (reference sequence). CDR3 length equals 16 residues. Supplemented by reference TRBV7-9 and TRBJ2-5, the full variable domain reads DTGVSQNPRHKITKRGQNVTFRCDPISEHNRLYWYRQTLGQGPEFLTYFQNEAQLEKSRLLSDRFSAERPKGSFSTLEIQRTEQGDSAMYLCASSSGLAGGQETQYFGPGTRLLVL.

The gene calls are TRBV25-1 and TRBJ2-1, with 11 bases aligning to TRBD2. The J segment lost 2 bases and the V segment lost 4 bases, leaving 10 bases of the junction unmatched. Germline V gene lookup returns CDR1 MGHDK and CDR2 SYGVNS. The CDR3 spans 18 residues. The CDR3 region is CASSGSLAGLAAYNEQFF. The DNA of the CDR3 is TGTGCCAGCAGTGGGAGCCTCGCGGGACTAGCGGCCTACAATGAGCAGTTCTTC.

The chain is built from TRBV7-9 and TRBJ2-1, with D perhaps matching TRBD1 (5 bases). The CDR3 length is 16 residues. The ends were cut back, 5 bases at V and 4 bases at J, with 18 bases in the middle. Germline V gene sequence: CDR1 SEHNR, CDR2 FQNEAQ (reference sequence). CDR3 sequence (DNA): TGTGCCAGCAGCACTACTCACCATAGACAGTACAATGAGCAGTTCTTC. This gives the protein CASSTTHHRQYNEQFF.

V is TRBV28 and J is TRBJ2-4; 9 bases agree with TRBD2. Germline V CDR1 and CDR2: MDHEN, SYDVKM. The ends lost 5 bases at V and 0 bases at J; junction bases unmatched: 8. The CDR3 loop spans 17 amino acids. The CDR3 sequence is CASSPGGRDLAKNIQYF. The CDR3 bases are TGTGCCAGCAGTCCAGGCGGGAGGGACCTAGCCAAAAACATTCAGTACTTC.

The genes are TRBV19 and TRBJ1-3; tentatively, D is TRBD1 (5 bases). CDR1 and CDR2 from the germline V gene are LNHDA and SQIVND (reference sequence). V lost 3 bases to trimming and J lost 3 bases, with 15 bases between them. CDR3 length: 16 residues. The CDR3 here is CASSMWPRDLGNTIYF. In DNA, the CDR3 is TGTGCCAGTAGTATGTGGCCCCGGGACCTTGGAAACACCATATATTTT. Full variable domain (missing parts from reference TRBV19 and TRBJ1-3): DGGITQSPKYLFRKEGQNVTLSCEQNLNHDAMYWYRQDPGQGLRLIYYSQIVNDFQKGDIAEGYSVSREKKESFPLTVTSAQKNPTAFYLCASSMWPRDLGNTIYFGEGSWLTVV.

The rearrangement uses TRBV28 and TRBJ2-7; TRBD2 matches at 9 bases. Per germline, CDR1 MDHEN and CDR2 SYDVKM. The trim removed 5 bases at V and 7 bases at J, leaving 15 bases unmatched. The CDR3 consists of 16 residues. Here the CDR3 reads CASSAGGAPLSCEQYF. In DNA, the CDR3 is TGTGCCAGCAGTGCGGGGGGGGCCCCCCTCTCGTGTGAGCAGTACTTC.

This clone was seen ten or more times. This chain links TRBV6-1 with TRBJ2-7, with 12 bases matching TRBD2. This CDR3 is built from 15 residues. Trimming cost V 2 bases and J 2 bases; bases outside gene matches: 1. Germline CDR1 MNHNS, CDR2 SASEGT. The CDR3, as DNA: TGTGCCAGCAGTGAAAGACTAGCGGGAGCCTACGAGCAGTACTTC. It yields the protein CASSERLAGAYEQYF.

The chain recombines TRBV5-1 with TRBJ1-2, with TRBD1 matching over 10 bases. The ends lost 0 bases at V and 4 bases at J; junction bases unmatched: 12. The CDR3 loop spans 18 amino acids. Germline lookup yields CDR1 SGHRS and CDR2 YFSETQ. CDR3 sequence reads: CASSLESPRGTGVYGYTF. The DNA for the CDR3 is TGCGCCAGCAGCTTGGAATCACCCCGGGGGACAGGGGTCTATGGCTACACCTTC.

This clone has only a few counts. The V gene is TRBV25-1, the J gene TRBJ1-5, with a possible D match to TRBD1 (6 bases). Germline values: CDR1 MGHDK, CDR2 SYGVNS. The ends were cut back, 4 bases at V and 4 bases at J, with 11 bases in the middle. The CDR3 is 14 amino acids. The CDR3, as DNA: TGTGCCAGCAGTGCACGGACAGATAATCAGCCCCAGCATTTT. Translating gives CASSARTDNQPQHF.

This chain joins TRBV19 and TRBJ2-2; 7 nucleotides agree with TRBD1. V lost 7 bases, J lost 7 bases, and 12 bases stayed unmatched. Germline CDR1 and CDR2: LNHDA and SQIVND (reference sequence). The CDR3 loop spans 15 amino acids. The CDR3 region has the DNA TGTGCCAGTAACCTCGGGAAGGGGGCCGTCGGGGAGCTGTTTTTT. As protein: CASNLGKGAVGELFF.

CDR3 in DNA: TGTGCCAGCATCTGGGAAGGGTTCTATGGCTACACCTTC. This translates into CASIWEGFYGYTF. V gene TRBV2 combines with J gene TRBJ1-2; no clear D. V lost 7 bases to trimming and J lost 4 bases, with 13 bases between them. Germline values: CDR1 SNHLY, CDR2 FYNNEI. The CDR3 has 13 residues.

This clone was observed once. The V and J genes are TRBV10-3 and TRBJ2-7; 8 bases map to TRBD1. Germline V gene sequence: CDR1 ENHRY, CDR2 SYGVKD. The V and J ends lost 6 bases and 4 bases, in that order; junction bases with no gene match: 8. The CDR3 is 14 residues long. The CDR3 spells CAISLTGEEYEQYF. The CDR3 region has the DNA TGTGCCATCAGCTTGACAGGGGAGGAGTACGAGCAGTACTTC.

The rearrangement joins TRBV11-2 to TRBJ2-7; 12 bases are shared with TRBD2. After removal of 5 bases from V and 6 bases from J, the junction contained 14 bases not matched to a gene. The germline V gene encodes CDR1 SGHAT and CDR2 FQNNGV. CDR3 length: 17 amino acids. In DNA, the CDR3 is TGTGCCAGCAGCCTCCAGCGGGGGGGACTAGCGGGCCCCGAGCAGTACTTC. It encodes CASSLQRGGLAGPEQYF. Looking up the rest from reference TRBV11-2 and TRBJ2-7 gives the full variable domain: EAGVAQSPRYKIIEKRQSVAFWCNPISGHATLYWYQQILGQGPKLLIQFQNNGVVDDSQLPKDRFSAERLKGVDSTLKIQPAKLEDSAVYLCASSLQRGGLAGPEQYFGPGTRLTVT.

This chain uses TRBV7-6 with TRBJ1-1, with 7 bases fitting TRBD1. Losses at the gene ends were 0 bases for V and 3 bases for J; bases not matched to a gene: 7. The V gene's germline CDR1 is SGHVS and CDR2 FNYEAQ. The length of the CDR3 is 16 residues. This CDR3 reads CASSLAGAGGDTEAFF. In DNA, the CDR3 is TGTGCCAGCAGCTTAGCTGGTGCAGGGGGGGACACTGAAGCTTTCTTT.

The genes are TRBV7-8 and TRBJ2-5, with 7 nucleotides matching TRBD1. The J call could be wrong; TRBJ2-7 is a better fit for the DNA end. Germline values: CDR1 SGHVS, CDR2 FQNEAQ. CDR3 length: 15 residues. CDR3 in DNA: TGTGCCAGCAGCTTACCCGGGACAGAGACCTACGAGCAGTACTTC. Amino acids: CASSLPGTETYEQYF.

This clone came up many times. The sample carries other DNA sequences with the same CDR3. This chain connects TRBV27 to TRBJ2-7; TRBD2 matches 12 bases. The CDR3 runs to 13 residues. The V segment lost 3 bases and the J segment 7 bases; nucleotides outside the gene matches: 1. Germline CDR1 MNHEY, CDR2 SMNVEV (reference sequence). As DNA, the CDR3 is TGTGCCAGCAGTTTCACTAGCGGGAGGGAGCAGTACTTC. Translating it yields CASSFTSGREQYF.

The CDR3 DNA follows: TGTGCCAGCCGGGACTACCTCTACGAGCAGTACTTC. Its translation is CASRDYLYEQYF. The V gene is TRBV28, the J gene TRBJ2-7; 7 positions agree with TRBD2. The CDR3 extends over 12 amino acids. The germline gives CDR1 MDHEN, CDR2 SYDVKM. The junction had 4 bases not matched to a gene; V was cut back by 8 bases and J by 3 bases. The entire variable domain, with the rest obtained from reference TRBV28 and TRBJ2-7, is as follows: DVKVTQSSRYLVKRTGEKVFLECVQDMDHENMFWYRQDPGLGLRLIYFSYDVKMKEKGDIPEGYSVSREKKERFSLILESASTNQTSMYLCASRDYLYEQYFGPGTRLTVT.

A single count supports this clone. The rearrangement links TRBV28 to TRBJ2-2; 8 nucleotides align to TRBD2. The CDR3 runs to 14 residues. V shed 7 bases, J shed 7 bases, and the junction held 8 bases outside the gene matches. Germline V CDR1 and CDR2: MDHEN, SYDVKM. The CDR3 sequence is CASNRAGGLGELFF. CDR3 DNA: TGTGCCAGCAACCGGGCGGGGGGCCTCGGGGAGCTGTTTTTT.

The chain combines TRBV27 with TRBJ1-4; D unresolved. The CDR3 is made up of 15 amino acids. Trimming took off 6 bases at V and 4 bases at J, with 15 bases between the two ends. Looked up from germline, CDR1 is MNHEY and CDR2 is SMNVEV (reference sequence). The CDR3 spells CASRRIDGNNEKLFF. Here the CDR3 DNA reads TGTGCCAGCAGGCGGATCGACGGGAATAATGAAAAACTGTTTTTT.

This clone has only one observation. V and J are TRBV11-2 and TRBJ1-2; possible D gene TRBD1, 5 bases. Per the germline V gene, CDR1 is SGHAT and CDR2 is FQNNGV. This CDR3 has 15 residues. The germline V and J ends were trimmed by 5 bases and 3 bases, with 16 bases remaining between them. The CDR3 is CASSPRGGPDYGYTF. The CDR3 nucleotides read TGTGCCAGCAGCCCCCGGGGGGGACCAGACTATGGCTACACCTTC.

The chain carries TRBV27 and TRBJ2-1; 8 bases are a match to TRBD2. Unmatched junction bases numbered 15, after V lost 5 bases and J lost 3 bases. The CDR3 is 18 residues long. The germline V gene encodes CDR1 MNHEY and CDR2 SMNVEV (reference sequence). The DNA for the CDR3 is TGTGCCAGCAGTCCCCACCGGAGGTGGCGGGAGGTCTACAATGAGCAGTTCTTC. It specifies CASSPHRRWREVYNEQFF.